This TCR beta chain was identified during a study of a mutant IDH1 vaccine in newly diagnosed glioma. In the study overall: Either 4-6 weeks after radiotherapy alone or alongside temozolomide, vaccination was begun. Antecedent treatment encompassed radiotherapy, temozolomide, or their combination; the majority received both. The study, taken as a whole, reports: A vaccine-induced immune response developed in roughly 93% of the patients. Top peripheral T cell clonotype shifts appeared unrelated to pseudoprogression.

Time point in this sample: week 23, last vaccination. Vaccinated patients received 300 ug of mutant IDH1 20-mer peptide per dose, with topical imiquimod. The method was immunoSEQ multiplex PCR; TCRdb's version includes in-frame clones alone and lacks a portion of them. The data show tens of thousands of clones, with 80% to 95% seen just once and 3.9% held by the top ten. About this clone: The target antigen is unknown.

V shed 5 bases and J shed 4 bases, with 8 bases lying between them. CDR3 length: 13 residues. Germline V gives CDR1 SEHNR, CDR2 FQNEAQ (reference sequence). The clonotype originates from a man aged 50 or older with glioma. Material: PBMCs, obtained from a glioma patient whose treatment included an IDH1 peptide vaccine. This rearrangement joins TRBV7-9 to TRBJ1-4; D not certain. CDR3 in amino acids: CASSPAGNEKLFF. Written as DNA, the CDR3 is TGTGCCAGCAGCCCGGCGGGTAATGAAAAACTGTTTTTT.